These 17 T cell receptor beta chains were sequenced from one sample in a study of response to subunit inactivated influenza vaccine. TCRdb re-derived calls from the RT-PCR reads in MiXCR, one entry per CDR3 protein. The table lists over 650,000 distinct CDR3 sequences, roughly 20% of them singletons. This specimen was PBMCs from blood, taken approximately 5 days after vaccination. The receptor source for this set is a man over 45 who received an inactivated influenza vaccine.

V is TRBV9 and J is TRBJ2-5; D remains ambiguous. Germline assignment: CDR1 SGDLS and CDR2 YYNGEE. V was pared by 4 bases and J by 2 bases, with 9 bases between. This CDR3 region has 13 residues. CDR3 sequence (DNA): TGTGCCAGCAGCTTCCACGTTCAAGAGACCCAGTACTTC. This codes for CASSFHVQETQYF.

There are a few counts of this clonotype. This chain uses TRBV4-3 with TRBJ2-7, with D unclear. This CDR3 spans 15 amino acids. Germline loops: CDR1 LGHNA, CDR2 YSLEER. The V gene lost 2 bases and the J gene lost 3 bases, with 14 bases spanning the gap. The CDR3 loop reads CASSQRIELHYEQYF. DNA for the CDR3: TGCGCCAGCAGCCAAAGAATCGAACTTCACTACGAGCAGTACTTC.

This clonotype was counted between two and nine times. The chain recombines TRBV24-1 with TRBJ2-3; no clear D gene. The V end was cut by 9 bases, the J end by 1 base, with 19 bases between. The CDR3 is made up of 16 amino acids. Germline V lookup: CDR1 KGHDR, CDR2 SFDVKD. This chain's CDR3 is CATRPNGRLRTDTQYF. The CDR3 DNA reads TGTGCCACCCGTCCCAATGGGCGCCTCCGCACAGATACGCAGTATTTT.

A few counts support this clonotype. The V and J genes are TRBV12-3 or TRBV12-4 and TRBJ2-1, with TRBD2 as a possible D gene (5 bases). V dropped 10 bases and J dropped 6 bases, with 19 bases sitting between them. The CDR3 has 14 residues. The CDR3 DNA reads TGTGCCATCACTCCTCCGGGAAAAGGCAATGAGCAGTTCTTC. It codes for CAITPPGKGNEQFF.

Many counts were recorded for this clonotype. The junction does not match germline at one end; this may be a read error. This rearrangement joins TRBV12-3 or TRBV12-4 to TRBJ2-7; TRBD1 is a possible D gene (5 bases). There are 13 residues in the CDR3. The CDR3 DNA is TGTGCCAGCAGTTTACTGATTGGGCAGGGCCCCAACTTC. It translates to CASSLLIGQGPNF.

In this sample, this clonotype turned up a few times. The chain uses TRBV20-1 and TRBJ2-7, with D uncertain. Trimming pared 3 bases from V and 7 bases from J, leaving 10 bases between. Per the germline V gene, CDR1 is DFQATT and CDR2 is SNEGSKA (reference sequence). The CDR3 sequence is 11 residues long. The CDR3 sequence: CSARADVEQYF. In DNA form, the CDR3 reads TGCAGTGCTAGGGCCGATGTTGAGCAGTACTTC.

The V call is TRBV2, the J call TRBJ2-5; TRBD1 matches at 9 bases. Germline V gene lookup returns CDR1 SNHLY and CDR2 FYNNEI. Trimming removed 6 bases from V and 7 bases from J; junction bases left unmatched: 12. The CDR3 extends over 15 amino acids. The CDR3 region is CASSPPGTGRGTQYF. The CDR3 region has the DNA TGTGCCAGCAGCCCCCCCGGGACAGGGAGGGGGACCCAGTACTTC.

V and J are TRBV7-9 and TRBJ2-2; TRBD2 is a possible D gene (6 bases). Germline V CDR1 and CDR2: SEHNR, FQNEAQ (reference sequence). V shed 0 bases and J shed 6 bases, with 11 bases lying between them. This CDR3 spans 15 amino acids. The CDR3 DNA reads as TGTGCCAGCAGCTTAGCGAGCGGGTTCGCCGGGGAGCTGTTTTTT. It specifies CASSLASGFAGELFF.

The chain is built from TRBV7-2 and TRBJ1-1; D remains unclear. Germline assignment: CDR1 SGHTA and CDR2 FQGNSA. The CDR3 length is 13 residues. V was shortened by 7 bases and J by 4 bases, with 13 bases between the two germline ends. DNA of the CDR3: TGTGCCAGCAAGGCTCAACCTACCACTGAAGCTTTCTTT. As protein: CASKAQPTTEAFF.

The genes are TRBV12-3 or TRBV12-4 and TRBJ1-5, with 11 bases lining up with TRBD1. The V gene end was trimmed by 3 bases and the J gene end by 4 bases; junction bases not matched to a gene: 5. CDR3 length equals 16 residues. CDR3 sequence (DNA): TGTGCCAGCAGTTTCCGGACAGGGGGCGCGAATCAGCCCCAGCATTTT. Amino acids: CASSFRTGGANQPQHF.

This chain joins TRBV7-3 and TRBJ2-3, with D perhaps matching TRBD2 (6 bases). CDR1 SGHTA and CDR2 FQGTGA come from the germline V gene. The CDR3 has 15 residues. Trimming took off 4 bases at V and 3 bases at J, with 14 bases between the two ends. The CDR3 DNA sequence: TGTGCCAGCAGCTCATCCGGGAGCCAAACAGATACGCAGTATTTT. It encodes CASSSSGSQTDTQYF.

This clonotype came up a few times. The J gene is TRBJ2-7, the V gene TRBV10-3; 10 nucleotides match TRBD1. The trim removed 6 bases at V and 4 bases at J, leaving 3 bases unmatched. The CDR3 extends over 13 amino acids. Germline loops: CDR1 ENHRY, CDR2 SYGVKD. CDR3 protein: CAIRGQGEYEQYF. The CDR3, as DNA: TGTGCCATCAGAGGACAGGGGGAGTACGAGCAGTACTTC.

This rearrangement joins TRBV18 to TRBJ2-3; tentatively, D is TRBD2 (7 bases). The CDR3 runs 15 residues. The ends were cut back, 2 bases at V and 3 bases at J, with 12 bases in the middle. Germline assignment: CDR1 KGHSH and CDR2 LQKENI. As DNA, the CDR3 is TGTGCCAGCTCACCAATGGCGGGGGCAACAGATACGCAGTATTTT. It is translated as CASSPMAGATDTQYF. The full variable domain, in which reference TRBV18 and TRBJ2-3 provide the parts outside the CDR3, is NAGVMQNPRHLVRRRGQEARLRCSPMKGHSHVYWYRQLPEEGLKFMVYLQKENIIDESGMPKERFSAEFPKEGPSILRIQQVVRGDSAAYFCASSPMAGATDTQYFGPGTRLTVL.

At least ten counts were recorded for this clonotype. The gene calls are TRBV5-1 and TRBJ2-3, with TRBD2 matching 10 bases. The CDR3 is 15 amino acids. Germline V lookup: CDR1 SGHRS, CDR2 YFSETQ. Losses at the gene ends were 6 bases for V and 3 bases for J; bases not matched to a gene: 7. The CDR3 reads CASTTSGVRTDTQYF. CDR3 DNA: TGCGCCAGCACTACTAGCGGGGTCAGAACAGATACGCAGTATTTT. The whole variable domain, remainder taken from reference TRBV5-1 and TRBJ2-3, is KAGVTQTPRYLIKTRGQQVTLSCSPISGHRSVSWYQQTPGQGLQFLFEYFSETQRNKGNFPGRFSGRQFSNSRSEMNVSTLELGDSALYLCASTTSGVRTDTQYFGPGTRLTVL.

This chain connects TRBV6-5 to TRBJ2-3; D unresolved. The CDR3 is 15 amino acids. In germline, CDR1 is MNHEY, CDR2 SVGAGI. Trimming pared 2 bases from V and 5 bases from J, leaving 14 bases between. CDR3: CASSYGQVSGDTQYF. The CDR3 DNA sequence: TGTGCCAGCAGTTACGGGCAGGTGTCCGGAGATACGCAGTATTTT.

This clonotype was seen only a few times. V usage is TRBV20-1 and J usage is TRBJ2-2, with 9 bases that match TRBD2. CDR1 and CDR2 from the germline V gene are DFQATT and SNEGSKA (reference sequence). The CDR3 covers 14 residues. J gave up 4 bases and V 5 bases, and 5 bases lay outside the gene matches. The CDR3 DNA reads TGCAGTGCTTCGGCTAGCGGGGCCACCGGGGAGCTGTTTTTT. Protein sequence: CSASASGATGELFF.

This chain joins TRBV5-1 and TRBJ1-6; 7 positions agree with TRBD1. Germline loops: CDR1 SGHRS, CDR2 YFSETQ. V lost 4 bases to trimming and J lost 9 bases; unmatched junction nucleotides: 7. The CDR3 is 14 amino acids. This chain's CDR3 is CASSPQGVASPLHF. As DNA, the CDR3 is TGCGCCAGCAGCCCCCAGGGGGTCGCTTCACCCCTCCACTTT.